This passage covers 5 T cell receptor beta chains from one sample sequenced in a study of T cells after yellow fever vaccination. From the 5' RACE reads, TCRdb called clonotypes with MiXCR, one entry per CDR3 protein. The sample has approximately 300,000 distinct CDR3 sequences, about 10% seen once. Here the sequenced sample was CD4+ T cells sorted from PBMCs, taken 45 days after the yellow fever booster vaccination. The receptors derive from a man in his late teens or twenties who received the YFV17D yellow fever vaccine.

This clonotype turned up a few times. The genes are TRBV3-1 and TRBJ2-6, with a possible D match to TRBD2 (6 bases). Trimming cost V 0 bases and J 0 bases, with 12 bases left between them. Germline CDR1 reads LGHDT; CDR2 reads YNNKEL (reference sequence). This CDR3 spans 18 amino acids. The CDR3 is CASSQDPGGTSGANVLTF. The CDR3 DNA is TGTGCCAGCAGCCAAGACCCCGGGGGTACCTCTGGGGCCAACGTCCTGACTTTC.

The J gene is TRBJ2-7, the V gene TRBV2; D is unresolved. The CDR3 covers 14 residues. The germline V and J ends were trimmed by 6 bases and 1 base, with 13 bases remaining between them. CDR1 SNHLY and CDR2 FYNNEI come from the germline V gene. This chain's CDR3 is CASSDTRASYEQYV. The CDR3 region has the DNA TGTGCCAGCAGCGACACGCGAGCGTCCTACGAGCAGTACGTC.

The J gene is TRBJ1-4, the V gene TRBV20-1; a possible D gene is TRBD1 (5 bases). V dropped 0 bases and J dropped 8 bases, with 13 bases sitting between them. CDR1 is DFQATT and CDR2 is SNEGSKA in the germline V gene (reference sequence). The CDR3 has 14 residues. CDR3 DNA sequence: TGCAGTGCTAGAGAGGCAGGGAGAAGGGAAAAACTGTTTTTT. As protein: CSAREAGRREKLFF.

The genes are TRBV6-4 and TRBJ1-5; TRBD1 might be the D (5 bases). The CDR3 totals 13 residues. The germline V and J ends were trimmed by 3 bases and 6 bases, with 9 bases remaining between them. The germline V gene has CDR1 MRHNA and CDR2 SNTAGT. The CDR3 here is CASSEQGRQPQHF. The CDR3 nucleotides are TGTGCCAGCAGTGAGCAGGGTCGTCAGCCCCAGCATTTT.

This clonotype has only a few counts. The J gene is TRBJ1-4, the V gene TRBV20-1; weak D call: TRBD1 (5 bases). The CDR3 sequence is 18 residues long. Germline assignment: CDR1 DFQATT and CDR2 SNEGSKA (reference sequence). Trimming cost V 1 base and J 2 bases, with 20 bases left between them. The CDR3 DNA reads as TGCAGTGCTAGAGGTCGGGGGTCGTTGGGGGTCACTAATGAAAAACTGTTTTTT. Amino acids: CSARGRGSLGVTNEKLFF.